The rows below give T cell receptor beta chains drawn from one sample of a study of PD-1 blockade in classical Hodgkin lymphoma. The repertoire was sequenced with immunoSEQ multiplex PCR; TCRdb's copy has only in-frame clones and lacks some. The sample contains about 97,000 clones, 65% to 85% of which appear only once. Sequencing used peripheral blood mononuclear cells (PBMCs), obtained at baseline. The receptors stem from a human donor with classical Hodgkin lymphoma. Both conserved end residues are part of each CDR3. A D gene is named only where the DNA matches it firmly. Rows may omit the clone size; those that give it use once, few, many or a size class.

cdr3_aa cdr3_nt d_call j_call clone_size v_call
CAIRGLAETTDTQYF TGTGCCATCAGGGGGCTGGCGGAGACCACAGATACGCAGTATTTT . TRBJ2-3 . TRBV10-3
CASSLETGLGELFF TGTGCCAGCAGCTTGGAAACAGGTCTCGGGGAGCTGTTTTTT . TRBJ2-2 . TRBV5-4
CASSSRRGEDTGELFF TGTGCCAGCAGCTCCCGGCGCGGAGAGGACACCGGGGAGCTGTTTTTT . TRBJ2-2 once TRBV7-2
CASSLPGYGYTF TGTGCCAGCAGCTTACCAGGCTATGGCTACACCTTC . TRBJ1-2 . TRBV7-2
CASNPAGDTQYF TGTGCCAGCAACCCCGCGGGAGATACGCAGTATTTT . TRBJ2-3 . TRBV6-5
CAWSAGRTDTQYF TGTGCCTGGAGCGCCGGCCGAACAGATACGCAGTATTTT . TRBJ2-3 . TRBV30
CASSDSTQYF TGTGCCAGCAGTGATAGTACCCAGTACTTC . TRBJ2-5 . TRBV2
CASIGTSGNYEQYF TGTGCCAGCATCGGGACTAGCGGAAACTACGAGCAGTACTTC TRBD2 TRBJ2-7 . TRBV6-5
CAWSRGSGDTQYF TGTGCCTGGAGTCGCGGGAGTGGAGATACGCAGTATTTT TRBD2 TRBJ2-3 . TRBV30
CATSREWLAEYANTGELFF TGTGCCACCAGCAGAGAGTGGCTAGCGGAGTACGCGAACACCGGGGAGCTGTTTTTT TRBD2 TRBJ2-2 . TRBV15
CASSPGLAGGYNEQFF TGTGCCAGCAGCCCCGGACTAGCGGGAGGGTACAATGAGCAGTTCTTC TRBD2 TRBJ2-1 . TRBV6-4
CASSLASGTNTEAFF TGTGCCAGCAGCTTAGCCTCCGGGACAAACACTGAAGCTTTCTTT . TRBJ1-1 . TRBV7-9
CASSLGSGMVNTEAFF TGCGCCAGCAGCCTCGGCTCAGGGATGGTGAACACTGAAGCTTTCTTT . TRBJ1-1 . TRBV5-1
CASNQLAGGSYEQYF TGTGCCAGCAACCAACTAGCGGGAGGATCCTACGAGCAGTACTTC TRBD2 TRBJ2-7 . TRBV7-9
CSVEEVVRTEAFF TGCAGCGTTGAAGAGGTGGTGAGAACTGAAGCTTTCTTT . TRBJ1-1 . TRBV29-1
CASTSEGGGYNEQFF TGCGCCAGCACCTCCGAGGGCGGGGGATACAATGAGCAGTTCTTC TRBD2 TRBJ2-1 . TRBV5-1
CASSLPGQGGSYGYTF TGTGCCAGCAGCTTACCGGGACAGGGGGGCAGCTATGGCTACACCTTC TRBD1 TRBJ1-2 . TRBV7-8
CASSPRGSEQFF TGTGCCAGCAGCCCTAGGGGGAGTGAGCAGTTCTTC . TRBJ2-1 few TRBV7-9
CASSLVLAEYEQYF TGTGCCAGCAGCTTAGTACTAGCGGAATACGAGCAGTACTTC TRBD2 TRBJ2-7 . TRBV7-2
CASTNWGGLGEKLFF TGTGCCAGCACCAATTGGGGGGGGCTGGGTGAAAAACTGTTTTTT . TRBJ1-4 few TRBV28
CASSLSLAGGLYEQYF TGCGCCAGCAGCTTGTCGCTAGCGGGAGGGCTCTACGAGCAGTACTTC TRBD2 TRBJ2-7 . TRBV5-1
CASSDERNYGYTF TGCGCCAGCAGTGATGAGAGGAACTATGGCTACACCTTC . TRBJ1-2 . TRBV10-1
CASSLKWGTQYF TGTGCCAGCAGCTTGAAGTGGGGGACCCAGTACTTC . TRBJ2-5 . TRBV5-6
CASSLGFRRREYQETQYF TGCGCCAGCAGCTTGGGTTTTCGCCGGCGGGAGTACCAAGAGACCCAGTACTTC TRBD2 TRBJ2-5 . TRBV5-1
CASTPNVGQRGGYTF TGCGCCAGCACCCCCAATGTGGGGCAACGGGGTGGCTACACCTTC . TRBJ1-2 . TRBV5-1
CASSRSGYGYTF TGTGCCAGCAGCCGTTCGGGGTATGGCTACACCTTC . TRBJ1-2 once TRBV4-2
CASTDRPVNSPLHF TGCGCCAGCACGGACAGGCCAGTGAATTCACCCCTCCACTTT TRBD1 TRBJ1-6 . TRBV23-1
CASSLVSGGTDTQYF TGCGCCAGCAGCTTGGTTTCGGGGGGCACAGATACGCAGTATTTT . TRBJ2-3 . TRBV5-1
CASSLGASYYEQYF TGTGCCAGCAGCTTAGGAGCTAGTTACTACGAGCAGTACTTC . TRBJ2-7 . TRBV11-2
CASSLYPKTVYEQYF TGTGCCAGCAGTTTATACCCCAAAACCGTCTACGAGCAGTACTTC . TRBJ2-7 . TRBV27
CASSQVGTDTQYF TGCGCCAGCAGCCAGGTCGGCACAGATACGCAGTATTTT . TRBJ2-3 . TRBV4-1
CASSEGVRDHLFF TGTGCCAGCAGTGAGGGGGTCCGGGACCATTTGTTCTTC . TRBJ2-1 . TRBV6-1
CASTQEYSNQPQHF TGTGCCAGCACCCAAGAATATAGCAATCAGCCCCAGCATTTT . TRBJ1-5 . TRBV6-1
CASSPRLAAGGSEQYF TGCGCCAGCAGCCCCAGACTAGCGGCTGGGGGGAGCGAGCAGTACTTC TRBD2 TRBJ2-7 . TRBV4-3
CASSLVGRGQADEAFF TGCGCCAGCAGCTTGGTGGGCAGGGGGCAAGCGGATGAAGCTTTCTTT TRBD1 TRBJ1-1 . TRBV5-1
CASSYGQVNYGYTF TGTGCCAGCAGTTACGGACAGGTCAACTATGGCTACACCTTC TRBD1 TRBJ1-2 . TRBV28
CASSELGDNEQFF TGTGCCAGCAGCGAGCTGGGGGACAATGAGCAGTTCTTC . TRBJ2-1 . TRBV7-9
CASRKGLATDTQYF TGTGCCAGCCGTAAGGGACTAGCCACAGATACGCAGTATTTT TRBD2 TRBJ2-3 . TRBV6-5
CASSQKQGTEAFF TGTGCCAGCAGCCAAAAACAGGGGACTGAAGCTTTCTTT TRBD1 TRBJ1-1 . TRBV13
CASSPQNTGGAETQYF TGTGCCAGCTCACCTCAAAATACAGGGGGCGCCGAGACCCAGTACTTC TRBD1 TRBJ2-5 . TRBV18
CASSWGQANRGGYTF TGTGCCAGTAGTTGGGGACAGGCGAATCGTGGTGGCTACACCTTC TRBD1 TRBJ1-2 few TRBV19
CASSPSLGGSLREQFF TGTGCCAGTAGTCCCTCCCTTGGCGGGAGTCTTCGTGAGCAGTTCTTC TRBD2 TRBJ2-1 . TRBV19
CASSQAQGAQSEQYF TGTGCCAGCAGCCAAGCGCAGGGAGCGCAAAGCGAGCAGTACTTC . TRBJ2-7 . TRBV14
CASSRTVLSTDTQYF TGTGCCAGTAGTCGGACGGTCCTTAGCACAGATACGCAGTATTTT . TRBJ2-3 . TRBV19
CASSQRDRSSGNTIYF TGTGCCAGCAGCCAAAGGGACAGGAGCTCTGGAAACACCATATATTTT TRBD1 TRBJ1-3 . TRBV9
CASSLTGDYGYTF TGTGCCAGCAGCCTCACAGGGGACTATGGCTACACCTTC TRBD1 TRBJ1-2 . TRBV6-4
CAGVGSTDTQYF TGTGCCGGGGTCGGGAGCACAGATACGCAGTATTTT . TRBJ2-3 . TRBV30
CASSTRVFEQYF TGTGCCAGCTCCACCAGGGTTTTCGAGCAGTACTTC . TRBJ2-7 . TRBV18
CASSLGGTGSYEQYF TGCGCCAGCAGCCTGGGAGGGACAGGGTCCTACGAGCAGTACTTC TRBD1 TRBJ2-7 . TRBV5-1
CASSEPGHSTGELFF TGCGCCAGCAGTGAGCCCGGACACAGCACCGGGGAGCTGTTTTTT . TRBJ2-2 once TRBV10-1
CASSQSGQASGEQYF TGTGCCAGCAGTCAGTCCGGACAGGCTTCCGGCGAGCAGTACTTC TRBD1 TRBJ2-7 few TRBV6-5
CASSLRGLGTGELFF TGTGCCAGCAGCTTGAGGGGGCTGGGTACCGGGGAGCTGTTTTTT TRBD1 TRBJ2-2 once TRBV5-4